The clone carrying this T cell receptor (beta chain) showed up many times. Its antigen is not identified. This record belongs to a study of response to subunit inactivated influenza vaccine. Study findings and constraints: The authors suggested that few new T cells are recruited per seasonal influenza vaccination.

TCRdb recomputed calls from the RT-PCR reads with MiXCR, one row per CDR3 protein. The sample lists some 480,000 distinct CDR3 sequences, approximately 11% occurring once. The CDR3 spans 14 residues. Germline loops: CDR1 MNHEY, CDR2 SVGAGI. Trimming removed 6 bases from V and 3 bases from J; junction bases left unmatched: 4. Sequences were derived from PBMCs from blood, sampled more than 35 days after vaccination. The V gene is TRBV6-5, the J gene TRBJ2-7, with TRBD1 matching over 11 bases. The sequence derives from a man in his forties or fifties who received an inactivated influenza vaccine. CDR3 bases: TGTGCCAGCAGCTACGGGACAGGGGGCTACGAGCAGTACTTC. Its protein product is CASSYGTGGYEQYF.